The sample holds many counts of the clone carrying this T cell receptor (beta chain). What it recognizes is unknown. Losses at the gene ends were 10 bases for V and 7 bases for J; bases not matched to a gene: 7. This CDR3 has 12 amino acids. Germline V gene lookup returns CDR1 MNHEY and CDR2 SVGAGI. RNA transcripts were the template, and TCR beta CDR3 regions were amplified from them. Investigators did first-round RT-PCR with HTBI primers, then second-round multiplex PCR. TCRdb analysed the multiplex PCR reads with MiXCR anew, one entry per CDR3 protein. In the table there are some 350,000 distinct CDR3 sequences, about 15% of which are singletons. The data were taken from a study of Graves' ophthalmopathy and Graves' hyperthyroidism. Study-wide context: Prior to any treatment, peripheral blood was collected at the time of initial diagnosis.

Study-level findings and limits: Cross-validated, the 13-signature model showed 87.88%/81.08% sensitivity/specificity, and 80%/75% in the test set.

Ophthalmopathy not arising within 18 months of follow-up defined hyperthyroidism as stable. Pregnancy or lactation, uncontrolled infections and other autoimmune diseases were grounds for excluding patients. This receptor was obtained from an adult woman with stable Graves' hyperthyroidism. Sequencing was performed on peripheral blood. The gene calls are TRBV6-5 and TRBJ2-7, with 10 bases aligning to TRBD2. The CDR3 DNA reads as TGTGCCACCGGACTAGCGGTGGGGGAGCAGTACTTC. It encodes CATGLAVGEQYF.